A selection of T cell receptor beta chains follows, all from one sample in a study of shared clonotypes between healthy human individuals. Sequencing used immunoSEQ multiplex PCR; TCRdb keeps in-frame clones, though not all of them. The sample consists of some 1.5 million clones, approximately 96% of them appearing once. The sample consisted of naive CD4+ T cells sorted from blood. These receptors all come from a man aged 25-40 years in good health. Each CDR3 is given with its conserved first and last residue. D genes are given only for firm matches. Some rows mark clone size as missing; the rest say once, few, many or name a class of expanded clone.

size	V	J	D	DNA	CDR3
.	TRBV5-1	TRBJ2-2	TRBD2	TGCGCCAGCAGCTTTAGCGGGAGGGGTTTCACCGGGGAGCTGTTTTTT	CASSFSGRGFTGELFF
.	TRBV5-4	TRBJ2-5	.	TGTGCCAGCAGCCCTAGCGCCTCGGAGACCCAGTACTTC	CASSPSASETQYF
.	TRBV5-4	TRBJ2-1	TRBD2	TGTGCCAGCAGCGGTCGGGGGGTTAAAAACAATGAGCAGTTCTTC	CASSGRGVKNNEQFF
.	TRBV19	TRBJ1-5	.	TGTGCCAGTAGTAAGATCGTGGGGGCGGGCAATCAGCCCCAGCATTTT	CASSKIVGAGNQPQHF
.	TRBV23-1	TRBJ1-1	.	TGCGCCAGCAGTCAATCGGACACTGAAGCTTTCTTT	CASSQSDTEAFF
.	TRBV5-6	TRBJ2-1	.	TGTGCCAGCAGCTTGCTGAGTAGGCACCCTTACAATGAGCAGTTCTTC	CASSLLSRHPYNEQFF
.	TRBV7-2	TRBJ2-1	TRBD2	TGTGCCAGCAGCTTAAATGTTGTAGCGGGCGGGGTTTACAATGAGCAGTTCTTC	CASSLNVVAGGVYNEQFF
.	TRBV28	TRBJ2-3	.	TGTGCCAGCAGTTTGAGACGGGCAGATACGCAGTATTTT	CASSLRRADTQYF
once	TRBV28	TRBJ2-3	TRBD2	TGTGCCAGCAGTCCAACTAGCGGGAGGGGCACAGATACGCAGTATTTT	CASSPTSGRGTDTQYF
.	TRBV5-4	TRBJ2-1	TRBD1	TGTGCCAGCAGACCGCCGGGACAGTTCAATGAGCAGTTCTTC	CASRPPGQFNEQFF
.	TRBV6-6	TRBJ2-7	.	TGTGCCAGCAGCCTCACCCAGTCTATGCTCTACGAGCAGTACTTC	CASSLTQSMLYEQYF
.	TRBV28	TRBJ2-3	.	TGTGCCAGCAGTTGGCCCTTATCCGGGTCCGATACGCAGTATTTT	CASSWPLSGSDTQYF
.	TRBV27	TRBJ2-3	.	TGTGCCAGCAGTTTATACGGCGGTTACACAGATACGCAGTATTTT	CASSLYGGYTDTQYF
.	TRBV5-1	TRBJ2-1	TRBD2	TGCGCCAGCAGCTTGATAGCGGGAGGTGGGGATGAGCAGTTCTTC	CASSLIAGGGDEQFF
.	TRBV14	TRBJ1-4	.	TGTGCCAGCAGCCAAGGCGGGCCCTCAAAACTGTTTTTT	CASSQGGPSKLFF
.	TRBV13	TRBJ1-3	.	TGTGCCAGCAGTTTATCTGGGACTCCTGGAAACACCATATATTTT	CASSLSGTPGNTIYF
.	TRBV2	TRBJ1-1	.	TGTGCCAGCAGTGATTTCATGGGGGCTGAAGCTTTCTTT	CASSDFMGAEAFF
.	TRBV28	TRBJ2-6	.	TGTGCCAGCAGTTTCCGGGACGCCCTCTCTGGGGCCAACGTCCTGACTTTC	CASSFRDALSGANVLTF
.	TRBV14	TRBJ2-7	TRBD2	TGTGCCAGCAGCCAATCGGCGGGAGGGTCGCCTTACGAGCAGTACTTC	CASSQSAGGSPYEQYF
.	TRBV7-2	TRBJ2-7	.	TGTGCCAGCAGCTTATTGCGCCCGGGCTCCTACGAGCAGTACTTC	CASSLLRPGSYEQYF
.	TRBV11-2	TRBJ2-7	.	TGTGCCAGCAGCTTACCAGGGGCGCAGCAGTACTTC	CASSLPGAQQYF
.	TRBV4-1	TRBJ2-1	TRBD2	TGCGCCAGCAGCCAACCTAGCGGGACTCAAAAACTCTACAATGAGCAGTTCTTC	CASSQPSGTQKLYNEQFF
.	TRBV28	TRBJ2-4	.	TGTGCCAGCAGCCCCTCGGCTTGGACCAAAAACATTCAGTACTTC	CASSPSAWTKNIQYF
.	TRBV28	TRBJ2-7	TRBD1	TGTGCCAGCCAGGGACAGGCCCCCCGCCTGAGTTTC	CASQGQAPRLSF
.	TRBV15	TRBJ1-1	.	TGTGCCACCAGCAGACACTTGGCGCGGGGCAGAAGCACTGAAGCTTTCTTT	CATSRHLARGRSTEAFF
.	TRBV29-1	TRBJ1-3	.	TGCAGCGTTGCAGGGACTATCTCCTCTGGAAACACCATATATTTT	CSVAGTISSGNTIYF
once	TRBV18	TRBJ2-7	.	TGTGCCAGCTCGTACAGCGCATCCTACGAGCAGTACTTC	CASSYSASYEQYF
.	TRBV6-1	TRBJ1-5	TRBD1	TGTGCCAGCAGTATCAACAGGGGGCTAGGGCAGCCCCAGCATTTT	CASSINRGLGQPQHF
once	TRBV14	TRBJ2-2	.	TGTGCCAGCAGTTCCGCACACACCGGGGAGCTGTTTTTT	CASSSAHTGELFF
.	TRBV14	TRBJ2-7	.	TGTGCCAGCAGCGACTGGCTCTACGAGCAGTACTTC	CASSDWLYEQYF
.	TRBV15	TRBJ2-7	TRBD1	TGTGCCACCAGCAGAGATACAGGGGGGTACGAGCAGTACTTC	CATSRDTGGYEQYF
once	TRBV18	TRBJ1-4	.	TGTGCCAGCTCACCGGTCAGGGCGGCGGAAAAACTGTTTTTT	CASSPVRAAEKLFF
.	TRBV11-3	TRBJ2-1	TRBD2	TGTGCCAGCAGCTACGACGGGGGGAATGAGCAGTTCTTC	CASSYDGGNEQFF
.	TRBV4-3	TRBJ2-3	TRBD2	TGCGCCAGCAGCCAAAGACCCGGGACTAGCGGGAGTGGGGGCACAGATACGCAGTATTTT	CASSQRPGTSGSGGTDTQYF
once	TRBV19	TRBJ2-7	.	TGTGCCAGTAGTGGGGGAGAGGCCAGATCCTACGAGCAGTACTTC	CASSGGEARSYEQYF
.	TRBV7-9	TRBJ2-1	TRBD1	TGTGCCAGCAGTTTGACAGGGGACAATGAGCAGTTCTTC	CASSLTGDNEQFF
.	TRBV7-8	TRBJ2-7	.	TGTGCCAGCAGCTTAGCACCCTACGAGCAGTACTTC	CASSLAPYEQYF
.	TRBV5-6	TRBJ2-3	TRBD2	TGTGCCAGCAGCGCACTTTGGTCTAGCGGGAGCTATACGCAGTATTTT	CASSALWSSGSYTQYF
.	TRBV14	TRBJ1-2	.	TGTGCCAGCAGCCGGTACGCAGCCACCTATGGCTACACCTTC	CASSRYAATYGYTF
.	TRBV2	TRBJ1-5	.	TGTGCCAGCAGTTTGTCGCTCCGGAATCAGCCCCAGCATTTT	CASSLSLRNQPQHF
.	TRBV23-1	TRBJ2-5	.	TGCGCCGCTCGGGCATTGTGTAAAGAGACCCAGTACTTC	CAARALCKETQYF
.	TRBV28	TRBJ2-7	TRBD1	TGTGCCAGCAGTTCCCTCCATGACAGGGGGGAAGGCTCCTACGAGCAGTACTTC	CASSSLHDRGEGSYEQYF